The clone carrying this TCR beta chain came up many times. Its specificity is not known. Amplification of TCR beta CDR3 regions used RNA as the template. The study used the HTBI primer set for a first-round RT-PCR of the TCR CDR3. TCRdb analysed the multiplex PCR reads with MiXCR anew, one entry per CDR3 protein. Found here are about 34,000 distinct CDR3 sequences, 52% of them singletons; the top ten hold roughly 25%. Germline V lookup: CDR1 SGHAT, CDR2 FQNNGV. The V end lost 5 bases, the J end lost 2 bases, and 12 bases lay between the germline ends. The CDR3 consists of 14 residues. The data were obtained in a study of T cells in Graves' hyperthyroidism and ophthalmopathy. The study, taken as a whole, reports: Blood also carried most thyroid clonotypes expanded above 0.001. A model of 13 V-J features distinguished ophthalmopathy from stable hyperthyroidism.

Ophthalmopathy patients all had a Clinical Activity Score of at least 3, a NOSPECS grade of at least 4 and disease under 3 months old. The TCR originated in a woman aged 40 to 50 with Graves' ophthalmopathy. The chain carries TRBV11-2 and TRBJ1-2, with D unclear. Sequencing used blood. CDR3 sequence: CASSVNQANYGYTF. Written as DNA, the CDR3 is TGTGCCAGCAGCGTCAATCAGGCGAACTATGGCTACACCTTC.